This paragraph reports one TCR beta chain. What it binds is not known. Amplification used 60 Vbeta primers and 13 Jbeta primers. The authors' processing: In a later analysis, the count reached about 80 million unique TCR beta chains, with 8.5 million to 14 million shared. Produced via immunoSEQ multiplex PCR; TCRdb's table is partial and in-frame only. V and J calls and clone size are given by that table; D and trimming were obtained from the DNA. The sample holds fewer than 200,000 clones; 75% to 90% are singletons and the top ten take 2.3%. The V end was cut by 3 bases, the J end by 1 base, with 13 bases between. The CDR3 length is 15 residues. CDR1 is MNHEY, CDR2 SMNVEV, per germline (reference sequence). The data stem from a study of cytomegalovirus exposure and HLA in healthy donors. Study results and limitations: Reported findings show TCR beta sequences accurately forecast HLA-A and HLA-B alleles in most subjects. TCR beta V- and J-gene trimming was later associated with a missense DCLRE1C variant.

Sequencing was performed on PBMCs. This chain connects TRBV27 to TRBJ2-7; D gene uncertain. This clonotype originated in a male donor in good health and CMV-seronegative. In DNA form, the CDR3 reads TGTGCCAGCAGTTTGACTCCCCCCTCTTCCTACGAGCAGTACTTC. This sequence encodes CASSLTPPSSYEQYF.